These 15 T cell receptor beta chains originate from one sample sequenced in a study of T cell responses to AZD1222 COVID-19 vaccine. The method was immunoSEQ multiplex PCR; TCRdb's version includes in-frame clones alone and lacks a portion of them. The sample lists 110,000 to 150,000 clones, about 90% occurring once. The sequencing here drew on peripheral blood, taken on day 0 of AZD1222 vaccination. The receptors stem from an adult in good health.

This clone has just one count. This rearrangement joins TRBV5-1 to TRBJ2-7; D ambiguous. Germline loops: CDR1 SGHRS, CDR2 YFSETQ. The CDR3 loop spans 13 amino acids. V shed 4 bases and J shed 3 bases, with 11 bases lying between them. Here the CDR3 reads CASSTDLGYEQYF. DNA of the CDR3: TGCGCCAGCAGCACCGATCTAGGCTACGAGCAGTACTTC.

J is TRBJ2-1 and V is TRBV12-3 or TRBV12-4, with D unclear. The CDR3 is 11 amino acids. V was trimmed by 2 bases and J by 6 bases, leaving 2 bases between them. DNA for the CDR3: TGTGCCAGCAGTTTAACCAATGAGCAGTTCTTC. Protein sequence: CASSLTNEQFF.

The V and J genes are TRBV24-1 and TRBJ2-3; the match to TRBD2 covers 11 bases. Germline-derived CDR1 and CDR2 are KGHDR and SFDVKD. With 6 bases clipped from V and 0 bases from J, the junction kept 10 bases outside the gene matches. The CDR3 consists of 18 residues. CDR3 in amino acids: CATSPGTSGDPSTDTQYF. The DNA for the CDR3 is TGTGCCACCAGTCCCGGGACTAGCGGAGATCCGAGCACAGATACGCAGTATTTT.

This sequence joins TRBV5-8 and TRBJ1-5; a weak D match, TRBD1 (5 bases). This CDR3 is built from 16 residues. Trimming cost V 0 bases and J 3 bases, with 13 bases left between them. The germline gives CDR1 SGHTS, CDR2 YDEGEE. The CDR3 coding sequence is TGTGCCAGCAGCTTGGTGGGACCGAACTTCAATCAGCCCCAGCATTTT. Translating gives CASSLVGPNFNQPQHF. The complete variable domain, with remaining parts taken from reference TRBV5-8 and TRBJ1-5, reads EAGVTQSPTHLIKTRGQQATLRCSPISGHTSVYWYQQALGLGLQFLLWYDEGEERNRGNFPPRFSGRQFPNYSSELNVNALELEDSALYLCASSLVGPNFNQPQHFGDGTRLSIL.

The chain has TRBV6-5 and TRBJ1-2; D remains unclear. Trimming shortened V by 4 bases and J by 3 bases, and 9 bases separated the two germline ends. This CDR3 region has 13 residues. Germline assignment: CDR1 MNHEY and CDR2 SVGAGI. CDR3 sequence: CASSSAEYYGYTF. The CDR3 DNA reads TGTGCCAGCAGTTCGGCCGAATACTATGGCTACACCTTC.

V is TRBV12-3 or TRBV12-4 and J is TRBJ1-5; the D is unclear. The CDR3 spans 13 residues. V dropped 1 base and J dropped 4 bases, with 5 bases sitting between them. CDR3 bases: TGTGCCAGCAGTTTAGTCAGGAATCAGCCCCAGCATTTT. This gives the protein CASSLVRNQPQHF.

The chain has TRBV28 and TRBJ2-7, with TRBD2 matching 8 bases. V shed 3 bases, J shed 4 bases, and the junction held 17 bases outside the gene matches. The CDR3 has 18 residues. Germline V lookup: CDR1 MDHEN, CDR2 SYDVKM. CDR3 amino acids: CASSFLSGRGSKIYEQYF. The CDR3 nucleotides are TGTGCCAGCAGTTTTCTATCCGGGAGGGGCAGCAAGATATACGAGCAGTACTTC. Full variable domain (outside the CDR3, taken from reference TRBV28 and TRBJ2-7): DVKVTQSSRYLVKRTGEKVFLECVQDMDHENMFWYRQDPGLGLRLIYFSYDVKMKEKGDIPEGYSVSREKKERFSLILESASTNQTSMYLCASSFLSGRGSKIYEQYFGPGTRLTVT.

The J gene is TRBJ2-2, the V gene TRBV5-1; 12 bases are shared with TRBD2. The CDR3 is 18 residues long. Per the germline V gene, CDR1 is SGHRS and CDR2 is YFSETQ. Losses at the gene ends were 6 bases for V and 2 bases for J; bases not matched to a gene: 11. CDR3 sequence (DNA): TGCGCCAGCACTCTCTCTACTAGCGGGAGGCGAAACACCGGGGAGCTGTTTTTT. The encoded protein is CASTLSTSGRRNTGELFF.

The chain has TRBV15 and TRBJ2-3; D may match TRBD1 or TRBD2 (5 bases each). Per the germline V gene, CDR1 is LNHNV and CDR2 is YYDKDF (reference sequence). The CDR3 loop spans 14 amino acids. V was shortened by 3 bases and J by 5 bases, with 12 bases between the two germline ends. The CDR3 here is CATSSTRDGDTQYF. CDR3 nucleotides: TGTGCCACCAGCAGCACTAGGGACGGAGATACGCAGTATTTT.

The rearrangement links TRBV27 to TRBJ1-5, with 8 bases lining up with TRBD1. With 10 bases clipped from V and 6 bases from J, the junction kept 14 bases outside the gene matches. This CDR3 is built from 15 residues. The V gene's germline CDR1 is MNHEY and CDR2 SMNVEV (reference sequence). The CDR3 protein is CATRPSGGRGQPQHF. The CDR3 DNA follows: TGTGCCACCCGACCTTCAGGGGGCCGAGGTCAGCCCCAGCATTTT.

This chain connects TRBV5-1 to TRBJ2-3; TRBD1 or TRBD2 may be the D gene (5 bases each). The CDR3 extends over 16 amino acids. Trimming took 2 bases from V and 6 from J, leaving 19 bases between them. The germline V gene has CDR1 SGHRS and CDR2 YFSETQ. CDR3 residues: CASSLPGITGGDTQYF. In nucleotides, the CDR3 is TGCGCCAGCAGCTTACCCGGGATCACAGGTGGGGATACGCAGTATTTT.

The CDR3 loop is CASSSGTEKYEQYF. The DNA of the CDR3 is TGTGCCAGTAGTTCCGGGACAGAGAAATACGAGCAGTACTTC. The genes are TRBV19 and TRBJ2-7; TRBD1 agrees at 7 bases. This CDR3 comprises 14 residues. V trimming: 5 bases; J trimming: 4 bases; junction bases outside the gene matches: 8. Germline lookup yields CDR1 LNHDA and CDR2 SQIVND (reference sequence). Complete variable domain (other parts from reference TRBV19 and TRBJ2-7): DGGITQSPKYLFRKEGQNVTLSCEQNLNHDAMYWYRQDPGQGLRLIYYSQIVNDFQKGDIAEGYSVSREKKESFPLTVTSAQKNPTAFYLCASSSGTEKYEQYFGPGTRLTVT.

The CDR3 DNA sequence: TGTGCCAGCAGTTCCGGCGGGACCTACGAGCAGTACTTC. Translation gives CASSSGGTYEQYF. The J gene is TRBJ2-7, the V gene TRBV27; a possible D gene is TRBD2 (6 bases). The CDR3 loop spans 13 amino acids. The V end was cut by 4 bases, the J end by 2 bases, with 9 bases between. Germline V gene lookup returns CDR1 MNHEY and CDR2 SMNVEV (reference sequence).

The rearrangement links TRBV28 to TRBJ2-5; possibly TRBD1 or TRBD2 for D (5 bases each). V was trimmed by 5 bases and J by 4 bases, leaving 17 bases between them. Germline assignment: CDR1 MDHEN and CDR2 SYDVKM. The CDR3 length is 15 residues. The CDR3, as DNA: TGTGCCAGCAGTCTAAACCAGTGGGGGAGAGAGACCCAGTACTTC. It specifies CASSLNQWGRETQYF.

The gene calls are TRBV20-1 and TRBJ2-7; unclear D gene. This CDR3 has 11 amino acids. V lost 0 bases and J 7 bases, leaving 7 bases between the germline ends. CDR1 is DFQATT, CDR2 SNEGSKA, per germline (reference sequence). The CDR3 protein is CSARDWGEQYF. For the CDR3, the DNA is TGCAGTGCTAGAGACTGGGGTGAGCAGTACTTC.